Below are 4 T cell receptor beta chains sequenced from a single sample in a study of siplizumab effects on memory and regulatory T cells. TCRdb's table, derived via immunoSEQ multiplex PCR, lists solely in-frame clones and lacks some. The table shows some 80,000 clones, with approximately 95% occurring only once. The specimen was CD8+ T cells sorted from blood. The receptors here all came from a human donor in good health.

The rearrangement joins TRBV6-1 to TRBJ1-1; D unclear. This CDR3 has 14 residues. Trimming took 2 bases from V and 0 from J, leaving 7 bases between them. Germline-derived CDR1 and CDR2 are MNHNS and SASEGT. CDR3 loop: CASSERRMNTEAFF. CDR3 DNA sequence: TGTGCCAGCAGTGAACGGAGGATGAACACTGAAGCTTTCTTT.

V is TRBV9 and J is TRBJ2-5, with 9 bases matching TRBD1. This CDR3 is built from 15 residues. V was clipped by 2 bases and J by 5 bases; unmatched bases: 7. CDR1 SGDLS and CDR2 YYNGEE come from the germline V gene. The CDR3 here is CASSVGQGSLETQYF. Written as DNA, the CDR3 is TGTGCCAGCAGCGTCGGACAGGGGTCGTTGGAGACCCAGTACTTC.

This clone was seen just once. The rearrangement links TRBV15 to TRBJ1-2; a weak D match, TRBD1 (6 bases). In germline, CDR1 is LNHNV, CDR2 YYDKDF (reference sequence). The CDR3 consists of 13 residues. V lost 3 bases and J lost 4, with 9 bases in between. This chain's CDR3 is CATSSGQSYGYTF. Written as DNA, the CDR3 is TGTGCCACCAGCAGTGGACAGTCCTATGGCTACACCTTC.

The gene calls are TRBV11-2 and TRBJ2-7; 11 nucleotides agree with TRBD1. Germline values: CDR1 SGHAT, CDR2 FQNNGV. J was trimmed by 2 bases and V by 3 bases; bases with no gene match: 3. The CDR3 runs to 15 residues. The CDR3 nucleotides are TGTGCCAGCAGCTTGGGACAGGGGGGGGCCTACGAGCAGTACTTC. Encoded protein: CASSLGQGGAYEQYF.